This T cell receptor (beta chain) is from a study of T cell responses to AZD1222 COVID-19 vaccine. The germline V gene encodes CDR1 MNHEY and CDR2 SVGAGI. This CDR3 region has 15 residues. Trimming at V came to 5 bases and at J to 3 bases, leaving 8 bases not matched to a gene. Sequencing used immunoSEQ multiplex PCR; TCRdb keeps in-frame clones, though not all of them. The table records 100,000 to 150,000 clones, about nine tenths of them present only once. This TCR derives from an adult in good health. The rearrangement uses TRBV6-5 and TRBJ1-2, with 8 bases lining up with TRBD1. The sequenced sample was peripheral blood, obtained on day 0 of AZD1222 vaccination. For the CDR3, the DNA is TGTGCCAGCAGTCAACAGGGGGACTTAGACTATGGCTACACCTTC. Amino acids: CASSQQGDLDYGYTF.